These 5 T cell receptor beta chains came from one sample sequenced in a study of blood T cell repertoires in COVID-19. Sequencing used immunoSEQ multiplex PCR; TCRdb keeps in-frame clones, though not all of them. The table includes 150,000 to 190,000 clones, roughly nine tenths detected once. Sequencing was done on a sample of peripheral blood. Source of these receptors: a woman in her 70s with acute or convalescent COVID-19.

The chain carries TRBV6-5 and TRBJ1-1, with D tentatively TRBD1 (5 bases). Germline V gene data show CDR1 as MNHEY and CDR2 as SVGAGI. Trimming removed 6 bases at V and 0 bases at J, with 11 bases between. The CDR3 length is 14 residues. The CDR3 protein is CASRTGALNTEAFF. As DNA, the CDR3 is TGTGCCAGCAGAACTGGGGCTTTGAACACTGAAGCTTTCTTT.

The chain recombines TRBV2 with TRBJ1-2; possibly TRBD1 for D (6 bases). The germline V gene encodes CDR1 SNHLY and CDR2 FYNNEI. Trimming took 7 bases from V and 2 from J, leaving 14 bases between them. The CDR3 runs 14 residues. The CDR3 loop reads CASTQTTGNYGYTF. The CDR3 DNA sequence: TGTGCCAGCACCCAAACCACAGGGAACTATGGCTACACCTTC.

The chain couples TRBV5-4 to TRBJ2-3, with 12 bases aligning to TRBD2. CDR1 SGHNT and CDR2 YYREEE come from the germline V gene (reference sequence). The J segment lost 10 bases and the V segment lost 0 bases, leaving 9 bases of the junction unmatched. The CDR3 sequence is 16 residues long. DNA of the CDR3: TGTGCCAGCAGCTTGGGTACTAGCGGGGGGCAGGTGGCGCAGTATTTT. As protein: CASSLGTSGGQVAQYF.

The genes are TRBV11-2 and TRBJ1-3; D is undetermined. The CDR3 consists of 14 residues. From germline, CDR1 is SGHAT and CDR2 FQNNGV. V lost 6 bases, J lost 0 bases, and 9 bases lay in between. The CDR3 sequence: CASRPSGSGNTIYF. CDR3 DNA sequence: TGTGCCAGCAGACCCAGCGGCTCTGGAAACACCATATATTTT. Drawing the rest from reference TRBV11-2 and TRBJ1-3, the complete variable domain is EAGVAQSPRYKIIEKRQSVAFWCNPISGHATLYWYQQILGQGPKLLIQFQNNGVVDDSQLPKDRFSAERLKGVDSTLKIQPAKLEDSAVYLCASRPSGSGNTIYFGEGSWLTVV.

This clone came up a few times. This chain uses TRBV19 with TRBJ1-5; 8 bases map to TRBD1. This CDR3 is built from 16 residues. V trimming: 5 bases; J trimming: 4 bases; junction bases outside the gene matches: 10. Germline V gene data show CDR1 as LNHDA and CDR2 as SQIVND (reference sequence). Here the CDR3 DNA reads TGTGCCAGTAGTTTGACAGGGGTGAAGGGAAATCAGCCCCAGCATTTT. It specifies CASSLTGVKGNQPQHF.